Shown below are 3 T cell receptor beta chains from a single sample sequenced in a study of graft-versus-host responses after intestinal transplantation. Their antigen targets remain unknown. The repertoire was sequenced with immunoSEQ multiplex PCR; TCRdb's copy has only in-frame clones and lacks some. The sample holds about 100,000 clones, roughly 87% seen once. The material sequenced was unstimulated CD4+ T cells sorted from spleen or lymph node cells, taken before transplant. These receptors all come from a human donor who was the organ donor for an intestinal transplant.

The chain couples TRBV30 to TRBJ2-2; 11 bases match TRBD1. The CDR3 contains 15 residues. Germline V gene data show CDR1 as GTSNPN and CDR2 as SVGIG (reference sequence). The trim removed 0 bases at V and 6 bases at J, leaving 3 bases unmatched. CDR3 amino acids: CAWSVDRGPAGELFF. The DNA for the CDR3 is TGTGCCTGGAGTGTGGACAGGGGGCCGGCCGGGGAGCTGTTTTTT.

In nucleotides, the CDR3 is TGCGCCAGCAGCCAAGGGAGCGCGACCACCGGGGGGAGGATGTTTTTT. It specifies CASSQGSATTGGRMFF. This chain connects TRBV4-1 to TRBJ1-4, with a tentative D call TRBD1 (5 bases). The V gene's germline CDR1 is MGHRA and CDR2 YSYEKL. Trimming pared 1 base from V and 15 bases from J, leaving 24 bases between. The CDR3 is made up of 16 amino acids.

V usage is TRBV5-1 and J usage is TRBJ1-6, with 7 bases that match TRBD1. CDR1 is SGHRS and CDR2 is YFSETQ in the germline V gene. V lost 4 bases and J lost 6; bases outside the gene matches: 10. This CDR3 has 16 residues. The DNA of the CDR3 is TGCGCCAGCAGCAAATCCGGGACAGACATTAATTCACCCCTCCACTTT. Translated: CASSKSGTDINSPLHF.